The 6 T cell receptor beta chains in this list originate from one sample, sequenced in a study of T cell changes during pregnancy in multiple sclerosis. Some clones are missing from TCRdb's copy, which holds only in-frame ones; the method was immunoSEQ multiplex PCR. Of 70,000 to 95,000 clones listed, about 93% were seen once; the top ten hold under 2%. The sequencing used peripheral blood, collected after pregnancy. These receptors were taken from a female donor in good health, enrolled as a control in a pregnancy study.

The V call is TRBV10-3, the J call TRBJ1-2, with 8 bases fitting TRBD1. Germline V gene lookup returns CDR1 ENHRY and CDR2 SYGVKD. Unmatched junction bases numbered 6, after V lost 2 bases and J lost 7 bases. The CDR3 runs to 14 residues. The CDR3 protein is CAISELDRVPGYTF. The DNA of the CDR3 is TGTGCCATCAGTGAGCTGGACAGGGTTCCTGGCTACACCTTC.

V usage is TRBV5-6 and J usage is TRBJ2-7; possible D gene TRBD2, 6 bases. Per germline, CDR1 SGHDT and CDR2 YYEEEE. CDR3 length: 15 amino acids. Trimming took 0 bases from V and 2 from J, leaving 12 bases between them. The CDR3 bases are TGTGCCAGCAGCTTGGCCGGCGGGGCCCCCTACGAGCAGTACTTC. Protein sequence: CASSLAGGAPYEQYF. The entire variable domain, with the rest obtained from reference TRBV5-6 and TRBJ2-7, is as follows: DAGVTQSPTHLIKTRGQQVTLRCSPKSGHDTVSWYQQALGQGPQFIFQYYEEEERQRGNFPDRFSGHQFPNYSSELNVNALLLGDSALYLCASSLAGGAPYEQYFGPGTRLTVT.

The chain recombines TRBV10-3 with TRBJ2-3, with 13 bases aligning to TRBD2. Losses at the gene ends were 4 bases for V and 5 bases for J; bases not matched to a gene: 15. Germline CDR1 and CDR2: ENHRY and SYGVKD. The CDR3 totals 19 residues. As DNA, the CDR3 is TGTGCCATCAGTGCGACAGGGAGCGGACTAGCGGGAGATCAAGATACGCAGTATTTT. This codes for CAISATGSGLAGDQDTQYF.

The CDR3 spells CASSPRHLRNTEAFF. CDR3 nucleotides: TGTGCCAGCAGTCCCCGACACTTAAGGAACACTGAAGCTTTCTTT. The chain joins TRBV27 to TRBJ1-1, with D unresolved. Germline CDR1 is MNHEY and CDR2 is SMNVEV (reference sequence). CDR3 size: 15 residues. The ends were cut back, 5 bases at V and 1 base at J, with 14 bases in the middle.

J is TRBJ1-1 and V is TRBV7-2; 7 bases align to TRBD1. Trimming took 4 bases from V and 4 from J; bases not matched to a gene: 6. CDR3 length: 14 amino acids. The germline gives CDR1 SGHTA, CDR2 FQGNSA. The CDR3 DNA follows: TGTGCCAGCAGCTCCGCAGGGGGGCGCACTGAAGCTTTCTTT. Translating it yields CASSSAGGRTEAFF. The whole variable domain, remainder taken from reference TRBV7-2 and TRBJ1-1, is GAGVSQSPSNKVTEKGKDVELRCDPISGHTALYWYRQSLGQGLEFLIYFQGNSAPDKSGLPSDRFSAERTGGSVSTLTIQRTQQEDSAVYLCASSSAGGRTEAFFGQGTRLTVV.

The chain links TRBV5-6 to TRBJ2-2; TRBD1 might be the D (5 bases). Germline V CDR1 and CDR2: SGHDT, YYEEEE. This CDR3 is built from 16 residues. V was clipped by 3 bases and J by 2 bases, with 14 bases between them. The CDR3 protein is CASSSPDSLNTGELFF. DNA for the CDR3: TGTGCCAGCAGCTCACCCGACAGCCTCAACACCGGGGAGCTGTTTTTT.